This T cell receptor (beta chain) is drawn from a study of monozygotic twins with cystic fibrosis. Study findings and constraints: Unrelated CF individuals shared fewer identical clonotypes than monozygotic CF twins. Age, concordance and disease severity did not associate with shared CDR3 numbers. V usage most resembled the co-twin in 13 of 16 pairs. Median Simpson clonality of roughly 0.0093 suggested naive T cells predominated.

For this clone: Its antigen remains unidentified.

Sequencing used immunoSEQ multiplex PCR; TCRdb keeps in-frame clones, though not all of them. Of around 25,000 clones listed, 91% are singletons. CDR3 length equals 13 residues. Germline V gene lookup returns CDR1 SQVTM and CDR2 ANQGSEA. After removal of 3 bases from V and 4 bases from J, the junction contained 5 bases not matched to a gene. The sequenced sample consisted of blood. This TCR derives from a girl aged 2 to 10 with cystic fibrosis. The chain employs TRBV29-1 and TRBJ1-2; 7 bases are a match to TRBD1. The CDR3 nucleotides are TGCAGCGTTGAGGGGACAGAGGCCTATGGCTACACCTTC. Its translation is CSVEGTEAYGYTF.